The 17 T cell receptor beta chains reported below all come from one sample, sequenced in a study of T-cell reconstitution after alpha-beta-depleted transplantation in children. A library of TCRbeta sequences, prepared with unique molecular identifiers, was generated. TCRdb reprocessed the PCR reads via MiXCR and lists one record per CDR3 protein. The data hold 100,000 to 130,000 distinct CDR3 sequences, with 6.4% observed a single time. The input for sequencing was PBMCs, mostly from graft donor cells, taken 360 days after TCRalphabeta/CD19-depleted stem cell transplant. The receptors were sampled from a male patient aged 2 to 10 who had a stem cell transplant for acute lymphoblastic leukemia, so the T cells may come from the graft donor.

This clonotype was counted a few times. The CDR3 loop is CASRTSGGSTNEKLFF. CDR3 in DNA: TGTGCCAGCAGAACCAGCGGGGGTTCAACTAATGAAAAACTGTTTTTT. The rearrangement joins TRBV7-9 to TRBJ1-4, with a tentative D call TRBD1 (5 bases). The CDR3 extends over 16 amino acids. Germline lookup yields CDR1 SEHNR and CDR2 FQNEAQ (reference sequence). Trimming removed 6 bases from V and 0 bases from J, with 14 bases in between.

In this sample, this clonotype turned up many times. This chain uses TRBV7-9 with TRBJ2-2, with 10 bases identical to TRBD1. The germline CDR1 and CDR2 sequences are SEHNR and FQNEAQ (reference sequence). V was clipped by 6 bases and J by 2 bases; unmatched bases: 3. The CDR3 covers 15 residues. The CDR3 DNA follows: TGTGCCAGCAGAGGACAGGGGGTTAACACCGGGGAGCTGTTTTTT. Residues: CASRGQGVNTGELFF.

This clonotype was seen at least ten times. The chain links TRBV7-2 to TRBJ2-7, with TRBD1 as a possible D gene (5 bases). Trimming left V 4 bases short and J 0 bases short, with 10 bases between. Germline V gene data show CDR1 as SGHTA and CDR2 as FQGNSA. The CDR3 sequence is 14 residues long. CDR3 bases: TGTGCCAGCAGCTCGACAGAGCCCTCCTACGAGCAGTACTTC. Residues: CASSSTEPSYEQYF.

The V and J genes are TRBV27 and TRBJ2-5; no definite D call. The length of the CDR3 is 17 residues. Trimming cost V 4 bases and J 5 bases, with 23 bases left between them. Germline V CDR1 and CDR2: MNHEY, SMNVEV (reference sequence). The CDR3 DNA sequence: TGTGCCAGCAGTTCCCTAAGTTACTACCCAGTTAAGGAGACCCAGTACTTC. It yields the protein CASSSLSYYPVKETQYF.

This clonotype showed up many times. This chain links TRBV5-1 with TRBJ1-3; D gene unclear. V was clipped by 3 bases and J by 2 bases, with 9 bases between them. The CDR3 is made up of 14 amino acids. The germline V gene has CDR1 SGHRS and CDR2 YFSETQ. The CDR3 sequence: CASSSAIPGNTIYF. In nucleotides, the CDR3 is TGCGCCAGCAGCTCCGCCATTCCTGGAAACACCATATATTTT.

This CDR3 reads CASSQWGNTEAFF. The DNA of the CDR3 is TGTGCCAGCAGTCAATGGGGGAACACTGAAGCTTTCTTT. This chain links TRBV28 with TRBJ1-1; D gene ambiguous. Germline CDR1 MDHEN, CDR2 SYDVKM. The CDR3 loop spans 13 amino acids. Between the trimmed V and J ends, which lost 5 bases and 1 base, there was a span of 8 bases. Based on the CDR3 plus reference TRBV28 and TRBJ1-1, the full variable domain is DVKVTQSSRYLVKRTGEKVFLECVQDMDHENMFWYRQDPGLGLRLIYFSYDVKMKEKGDIPEGYSVSREKKERFSLILESASTNQTSMYLCASSQWGNTEAFFGQGTRLTVV.

This rearrangement joins TRBV6-2 or TRBV6-3 to TRBJ1-5; the match to TRBD1 covers 7 bases. Germline V gene data show CDR1 as MNHEY and CDR2 as SVGEGT. V dropped 5 bases and J dropped 1; count of bases not matched to a gene: 11. This CDR3 spans 17 amino acids. The CDR3 region has the DNA TGTGCCAGCAGTCGAACACGACAGGGTTTGAGCAATCAGCCCCAGCATTTT. Protein sequence: CASSRTRQGLSNQPQHF.

J is TRBJ2-5 and V is TRBV7-6, with D perhaps being TRBD1 or TRBD2 (5 bases each). V dropped 7 bases and J dropped 1 base, with 10 bases sitting between them. The CDR3 spans 13 residues. Per the germline V gene, CDR1 is SGHVS and CDR2 is FNYEAQ. DNA for the CDR3: TGTGCCAGCAACCCTGGGACCCAAGAGACCCAGTACTTC. Protein product: CASNPGTQETQYF.

At least ten counts were recorded for this clonotype. The V gene is TRBV7-9, the J gene TRBJ2-1; a weak D match, TRBD1 (5 bases). Germline assignment: CDR1 SEHNR and CDR2 FQNEAQ (reference sequence). The CDR3 covers 14 residues. Trimming shortened V by 0 bases and J by 5 bases, and 8 bases separated the two germline ends. CDR3 in DNA: TGTGCCAGCAGCTTAGCGACAGTCAACAATGAGCAGTTCTTC. This gives the protein CASSLATVNNEQFF.

This clonotype was seen at least ten times. V and J are TRBV20-1 and TRBJ1-6; no clear D gene. The CDR3 loop spans 10 amino acids. V was cut by 6 bases and J by 13 bases, with 10 bases left in between. Per germline, CDR1 DFQATT and CDR2 SNEGSKA (reference sequence). In nucleotides, the CDR3 is TGCAGTGCATCCTTAGGGCCCCTCCACTTT. Protein: CSASLGPLHF.

This clonotype was found a few times. The V call is TRBV14, the J call TRBJ2-2; D remains unclear. The CDR3 extends over 15 amino acids. V dropped 4 bases and J dropped 3 bases, with 12 bases sitting between them. Germline-derived CDR1 and CDR2 are SGHDN and FVKESK. The CDR3 DNA reads TGTGCCAGCAGCCGGTTGCCGCCCGACACCGGGGAGCTGTTTTTT. Protein sequence: CASSRLPPDTGELFF. The full variable domain, with the rest looked up from reference TRBV14 and TRBJ2-2, is EAGVTQFPSHSVIEKGQTVTLRCDPISGHDNLYWYRRVMGKEIKFLLHFVKESKQDESGMPNNRFLAERTGGTYSTLKVQPAELEDSGVYFCASSRLPPDTGELFFGEGSRLTVL.

At least ten counts were recorded for this clonotype. The chain links TRBV12-3 or TRBV12-4 to TRBJ1-5, with D possibly matching TRBD1 (5 bases). The CDR3 length is 14 residues. V lost 3 bases to trimming and J lost 4 bases, with 10 bases between them. CDR3 nucleotides: TGTGCCAGCAGTTTGACCAGGGAGAATCAGCCCCAGCATTTT. As protein: CASSLTRENQPQHF.

In this sample, this clonotype turned up a few times. The V call is TRBV4-1, the J call TRBJ2-3; D may correspond to TRBD1 or TRBD2 (5 bases each). Germline V gene data show CDR1 as MGHRA and CDR2 as YSYEKL. The ends were cut back, 7 bases at V and 4 bases at J, with 18 bases in the middle. The CDR3 length is 15 residues. CDR3 nucleotides: TGCGCCAGCACTACCGGGACCTCAAGGGCAGATACGCAGTATTTT. Its translation is CASTTGTSRADTQYF.

This clonotype occurred a few times. The chain is built from TRBV27 and TRBJ2-7; D is undetermined. Trimming removed 0 bases from V and 0 bases from J, with 6 bases in between. Germline V gene data show CDR1 as MNHEY and CDR2 as SMNVEV (reference sequence). The CDR3 spans 14 residues. The CDR3 sequence: CASSLSAASYEQYF. In DNA, the CDR3 is TGTGCCAGCAGTTTATCTGCGGCCTCCTACGAGCAGTACTTC.

This clonotype came up many times. This chain connects TRBV4-3 to TRBJ2-1; no reliable D call. V lost 6 bases, J lost 0 bases, and 15 bases lay in between. The CDR3 sequence is 16 residues long. Germline assignment: CDR1 LGHNA and CDR2 YSLEER. The CDR3 protein is CASRRSAVDSYNEQFF. DNA for the CDR3: TGCGCCAGCAGGAGGAGTGCAGTGGACTCCTACAATGAGCAGTTCTTC.

The chain combines TRBV15 with TRBJ2-7; D is unresolved. The CDR3 runs to 15 residues. The germline gives CDR1 LNHNV, CDR2 YYDKDF (reference sequence). The V end lost 0 bases, the J end lost 2 bases, and 11 bases lay between the germline ends. CDR3 sequence: CATSRDGVGTYEQYF. CDR3 nucleotide sequence: TGTGCCACCAGCAGAGATGGCGTTGGAACCTACGAGCAGTACTTC.

This clonotype was found many times. The chain carries TRBV4-3 and TRBJ2-7, with D possibly matching TRBD2 (6 bases). This CDR3 is built from 15 residues. Germline V gene lookup returns CDR1 LGHNA and CDR2 YSLEER. Trimming removed 0 bases at V and 0 bases at J, with 9 bases between. The CDR3 reads CASSQESGLSYEQYF. CDR3 nucleotide sequence: TGCGCCAGCAGCCAAGAAAGCGGGCTCTCCTACGAGCAGTACTTC.